These 5 T cell receptor beta chains originate from one sample sequenced in a study of PD-1 blockade in mismatch repair-deficient tumors. The protocol was immunoSEQ multiplex PCR, while the TCRdb copy is restricted to in-frame clones and leaves out a portion. Among around 18,000 clones listed, over 70% were seen once. The sequencing used PBMCs, collected less than 25 weeks after starting pembrolizumab. These receptor sequences come from an adult with mismatch repair-deficient cancer.

The rearrangement joins TRBV5-1 to TRBJ2-3, with TRBD1 identical over 8 bases. This CDR3 is 15 amino acids long. V lost 0 bases and J lost 3; bases outside the gene matches: 3. Germline CDR1 and CDR2: SGHRS and YFSETQ. DNA for the CDR3: TGCGCCAGCAGCTTGGCCTGGACAGGGACAGATACGCAGTATTTT. This gives the protein CASSLAWTGTDTQYF.

This chain joins TRBV29-1 and TRBJ2-5; 10 positions match TRBD2. The V and J ends lost 6 bases and 2 bases, in that order; junction bases with no gene match: 12. Germline V gene lookup returns CDR1 SQVTM and CDR2 ANQGSEA. The CDR3 sequence is 16 residues long. CDR3 residues: CSVKPVKLAGQETQYF. The CDR3 nucleotides read TGCAGCGTGAAGCCCGTGAAACTAGCGGGACAAGAGACCCAGTACTTC.

This clone was seen only a few times. The CDR3 DNA reads as TGTGCCAGCAGCAGGGTCTACGAGCAGTACTTC. Translated: CASSRVYEQYF. The chain carries TRBV6-1 and TRBJ2-7, with a tentative D call TRBD1 (5 bases). V was trimmed by 6 bases and J by 3 bases, leaving 6 bases between them. CDR1 is MNHNS and CDR2 is SASEGT in the germline V gene. This CDR3 comprises 11 residues.

V usage is TRBV30 and J usage is TRBJ1-1; D gene ambiguous. The CDR3 runs to 11 residues. V dropped 5 bases and J dropped 0 bases, with 4 bases sitting between them. Per germline, CDR1 GTSNPN and CDR2 SVGIG (reference sequence). The CDR3 sequence: CAWALNTEAFF. The CDR3 nucleotides read TGTGCCTGGGCGCTGAACACTGAAGCTTTCTTT.

The chain joins TRBV11-2 to TRBJ1-4; weak D call: TRBD1 (6 bases). This CDR3 spans 15 amino acids. Trimming removed 1 base at V and 5 bases at J, with 11 bases between. Germline CDR1 and CDR2: SGHAT and FQNNGV. CDR3 DNA: TGTGCCAGCAGCTTAGCCCCGAGGGGGAATGAAAAACTGTTTTTT. Translating it yields CASSLAPRGNEKLFF.